This T cell receptor beta chain comes out of a study of blood T cell repertoires in COVID-19. Study-wide background: Material from acute and convalescent COVID-19 was sourced from the United States, Italy and Spain.

Enrolled during active infection, Seattle patients were then followed longitudinally. Profiling relied on immunoSEQ multiplex PCR, and the TCRdb table lists in-frame clones only, not all of them. Of about 480,000 clones listed, more than 70% were seen once; the top ten hold 10% to 15%. The CDR3 is made up of 17 amino acids. Trimming at V came to 2 bases and at J to 7 bases, leaving 12 bases not matched to a gene. The germline V gene encodes CDR1 KGHDR and CDR2 SFDVKD. Sequencing was performed on peripheral blood. The source of this sequence is a woman in her fifties or sixties with COVID-19, enrolled during active disease. This chain connects TRBV24-1 to TRBJ2-2, with 7 nucleotides matching TRBD2. CDR3 region: CATSDSEGGLVSGELFF. The DNA for the CDR3 is TGTGCCACCAGTGATTCAGAGGGTGGACTAGTCAGCGGGGAGCTGTTTTTT.